The 14 T cell receptor beta chains given below trace back to one sample, sequenced in a study of T cell responses to AZD1222 COVID-19 vaccine. The method was immunoSEQ multiplex PCR; TCRdb's version includes in-frame clones alone and lacks a portion of them. The sample shows some 100,000 clones, nearly 95% of them seen only once. The source material was peripheral blood, sampled on day 0 of AZD1222 vaccination. The receptors stem from an adult in good health.

The J gene is TRBJ1-1, the V gene TRBV28; D gene ambiguous. Per germline, CDR1 MDHEN and CDR2 SYDVKM. The CDR3 covers 14 residues. V was clipped by 1 base and J by 5 bases, with 11 bases between them. CDR3 DNA: TGTGCCAGCAGTTTATCGGGGATCGGTACTGAAGCTTTCTTT. Protein sequence: CASSLSGIGTEAFF.

CDR3 loop: CASSLSGRGRQPQHF. Written as DNA, the CDR3 is TGTGCCAGCAGTTTAAGCGGCCGGGGTCGACAGCCCCAGCATTTT. The chain carries TRBV28 and TRBJ1-5; D is undetermined. Germline V gene data show CDR1 as MDHEN and CDR2 as SYDVKM. The CDR3 sequence is 15 residues long. V was clipped by 2 bases and J by 7 bases, with 15 bases between them.

In DNA, the CDR3 is TGTGCCACCGTAGGGGAAAGGTCGGCCTATCAGCCCCAGCATTTT. Translation gives CATVGERSAYQPQHF. J is TRBJ1-5 and V is TRBV28, with a weak D call TRBD1 (5 bases). The V and J ends lost 10 bases and 5 bases respectively, with 21 bases between them. The CDR3 covers 15 residues. Looked up from germline, CDR1 is MDHEN and CDR2 is SYDVKM.

This chain links TRBV5-4 with TRBJ1-2; the D gene is possibly TRBD1 (6 bases). Trimming left V 2 bases short and J 6 bases short, with 20 bases between. This CDR3 has 16 residues. Germline V gene sequence: CDR1 SGHNT, CDR2 YYREEE (reference sequence). CDR3 protein: CASSFPSLDRSDGYTF. The CDR3 DNA is TGTGCCAGCAGCTTCCCCAGCTTGGACAGATCAGATGGCTACACCTTC. Filled out from reference TRBV5-4 and TRBJ1-2, the complete variable domain reads ETGVTQSPTHLIKTRGQQVTLRCSSQSGHNTVSWYQQALGQGPQFIFQYYREEENGRGNFPPRFSGLQFPNYSSELNVNALELDDSALYLCASSFPSLDRSDGYTFGSGTRLTVV.

The rearrangement joins TRBV29-1 to TRBJ1-3; no clear D. Trimming cost V 0 bases and J 5 bases, with 8 bases left between them. Germline loops: CDR1 SQVTM, CDR2 ANQGSEA. The CDR3 length is 13 residues. In DNA, the CDR3 is TGCAGCGTTGAAGATGCCCCTAGAAACACCATATATTTT. Protein: CSVEDAPRNTIYF.

This clone was recorded once. The chain uses TRBV18 and TRBJ1-3; 12 bases are a match to TRBD1. Per germline, CDR1 KGHSH and CDR2 LQKENI. The CDR3 has 17 amino acids. Trimming removed 2 bases from V and 2 bases from J; junction bases left unmatched: 4. CDR3 in amino acids: CASSPTRDRGPGNTIYF. CDR3 in DNA: TGTGCCAGCTCACCAACCAGGGACAGGGGGCCTGGAAACACCATATATTTT. The variable domain in full, with the rest retrieved from reference TRBV18 and TRBJ1-3, is NAGVMQNPRHLVRRRGQEARLRCSPMKGHSHVYWYRQLPEEGLKFMVYLQKENIIDESGMPKERFSAEFPKEGPSILRIQQVVRGDSAAYFCASSPTRDRGPGNTIYFGEGSWLTVV.

This clone has a single count. The chain carries TRBV7-2 and TRBJ1-2, with a tentative D call TRBD1 (6 bases). This CDR3 contains 15 residues. Germline CDR1 and CDR2: SGHTA and FQGNSA. V dropped 5 bases and J dropped 4 bases, with 17 bases sitting between them. CDR3 amino acids: CASSPRDDRSYGYTF. The CDR3 nucleotides are TGTGCCAGCAGCCCCCGTGACGACAGGTCCTATGGCTACACCTTC.

A few counts support this clone. The gene calls are TRBV29-1 and TRBJ2-1; D is possibly TRBD2 (6 bases). The germline V gene has CDR1 SQVTM and CDR2 ANQGSEA. The V end was cut by 4 bases, the J end by 9 bases, with 16 bases between. This CDR3 spans 13 amino acids. The CDR3 DNA reads TGCAGCGTTGGAGCGGGTGAGGGGAGTGAGCAGTTCTTC. Its protein is CSVGAGEGSEQFF.

The table lists this clone with a few counts. This chain joins TRBV7-9 and TRBJ1-2; D is ambiguous. Trimming cost V 1 base and J 0 bases, with 3 bases left between them. Germline CDR1 SEHNR, CDR2 FQNEAQ (reference sequence). This CDR3 is built from 13 residues. As DNA, the CDR3 is TGTGCCAGCAGCTTAGTTTCTAACTATGGCTACACCTTC. Its translation is CASSLVSNYGYTF.

This clone was detected only once. The chain links TRBV11-2 to TRBJ2-3, with 9 bases lining up with TRBD2. With 2 bases clipped from V and 5 bases from J, the junction kept 11 bases outside the gene matches. From germline, CDR1 is SGHAT and CDR2 FQNNGV. This CDR3 has 17 residues. CDR3 sequence: CASSLIVRGRAVDTQYF. In nucleotides, the CDR3 is TGTGCCAGCAGCTTAATAGTCCGCGGGAGGGCCGTAGATACGCAGTATTTT.

The V gene is TRBV7-9, the J gene TRBJ1-2; D unclear. V lost 4 bases, J lost 14 bases, and 23 bases lay in between. The CDR3 spans 14 residues. CDR1 is SEHNR, CDR2 FQNEAQ, per germline (reference sequence). The CDR3 DNA sequence: TGTGCCAGCAGCTCCCTAGACACCATCCTCGCGAGGACCTTC. Its protein is CASSSLDTILARTF. Together with reference TRBV7-9 and TRBJ1-2, the CDR3 gives the full variable domain: DTGVSQNPRHKITKRGQNVTFRCDPISEHNRLYWYRQTLGQGPEFLTYFQNEAQLEKSRLLSDRFSAERPKGSFSTLEIQRTEQGDSAMYLCASSSLDTILARTFGSGTRLTVV.

The chain links TRBV18 to TRBJ1-6; D might be TRBD1 (6 bases). V lost 3 bases and J lost 7, with 13 bases in between. Germline V gene lookup returns CDR1 KGHSH and CDR2 LQKENI. This CDR3 is built from 15 residues. CDR3 amino acids: CASSPNRVGNSPLHF. The CDR3 coding sequence is TGTGCCAGCTCACCCAACAGGGTTGGGAATTCACCCCTCCACTTT.

The genes are TRBV2 and TRBJ1-4, with 9 bases fitting TRBD1. Germline CDR1 SNHLY, CDR2 FYNNEI. Trimming removed 5 bases from V and 3 bases from J; junction bases left unmatched: 13. The CDR3 is made up of 18 amino acids. This CDR3 is CASSPRGQGSRSNEKLFF. CDR3 coding DNA: TGTGCCAGCAGTCCCCGCGGACAGGGGAGTAGGTCTAATGAAAAACTGTTTTTT.

The chain uses TRBV19 and TRBJ2-3; D unresolved. This CDR3 contains 13 residues. The germline V and J ends were trimmed by 5 bases and 1 base, with 7 bases remaining between them. Looked up from germline, CDR1 is LNHDA and CDR2 is SQIVND (reference sequence). The CDR3 spells CASSPPGTDTQYF. Here the CDR3 DNA reads TGTGCCAGTAGTCCCCCAGGCACAGATACGCAGTATTTT.